These 15 T cell receptor beta chains originate from one sample sequenced in a study of T cells in Graves' hyperthyroidism and ophthalmopathy. RNA transcripts served as the template for amplifying TCR beta CDR3 regions. The study used the HTBI primer set for a first-round RT-PCR of the TCR CDR3. TCRdb recomputed calls from the multiplex PCR reads with MiXCR, one row per CDR3 protein. Here the sample spans 700,000 to 950,000 distinct CDR3 sequences, 35% being singletons. The material sequenced was blood. These TCRs come from a middle-aged woman with Graves' hyperthyroidism.

This clonotype was recorded many times. The chain joins TRBV7-2 to TRBJ2-5; D is unclear. Trimming pared 3 bases from V and 7 bases from J, leaving 18 bases between. The CDR3 length is 15 residues. The germline CDR1 and CDR2 sequences are SGHTA and FQGNSA. In DNA form, the CDR3 reads TGTGCCAGCAGCTTCGAGGTCAGGCACGGGTGGACCCAGTACTTC. Its protein product is CASSFEVRHGWTQYF.

The table lists this clonotype with many counts. The rearrangement links TRBV20-1 to TRBJ1-2, with D possibly TRBD1 on 5 matching bases. The V gene lost 6 bases and the J gene lost 5 bases, with 16 bases spanning the gap. The CDR3 runs to 13 residues. CDR1 and CDR2 (germline): DFQATT, SNEGSKA (reference sequence). CDR3: CSAVSDNSYGYTF. The CDR3 region has the DNA TGCAGTGCCGTGTCGGACAATTCATATGGCTACACCTTC.

This sequence joins TRBV20-1 and TRBJ1-4, with D tentatively TRBD1 (6 bases). CDR1 is DFQATT, CDR2 SNEGSKA, per germline (reference sequence). This CDR3 contains 15 residues. V was trimmed by 2 bases and J by 3 bases, leaving 13 bases between them. The CDR3 DNA reads TGCAGTGCTAGACCCTACAGGGAAGCTAATGAAAAACTGTTTTTT. This gives the protein CSARPYREANEKLFF.

CDR3 nucleotides: TGTGCCAGCAGCCCACCTACCGGGACTAGCGGGAACTATGGCTACACCTTC. This gives the protein CASSPPTGTSGNYGYTF. The gene calls are TRBV7-9 and TRBJ1-2; the D gene is possibly TRBD1 (5 bases). The germline V gene encodes CDR1 SEHNR and CDR2 FQNEAQ (reference sequence). V lost 5 bases to trimming and J lost 2 bases, with 21 bases between them. The CDR3 sequence is 17 residues long. The entire variable domain, with the rest obtained from reference TRBV7-9 and TRBJ1-2, is as follows: DTGVSQNPRHKITKRGQNVTFRCDPISEHNRLYWYRQTLGQGPEFLTYFQNEAQLEKSRLLSDRFSAERPKGSFSTLEIQRTEQGDSAMYLCASSPPTGTSGNYGYTFGSGTRLTVV.

This clonotype was seen at least ten times. The chain employs TRBV15 and TRBJ2-7; D not resolved. V lost 0 bases to trimming and J lost 6 bases, with 9 bases between them. Germline V CDR1 and CDR2: LNHNV, YYDKDF (reference sequence). CDR3 length: 13 amino acids. The CDR3 DNA is TGTGCCACCAGCAGAGATACCATGCGCGAGCAGTACTTC. The encoded protein is CATSRDTMREQYF. The entire variable domain, with the rest obtained from reference TRBV15 and TRBJ2-7, is as follows: DAMVIQNPRYQVTQFGKPVTLSCSQTLNHNVMYWYQQKSSQAPKLLFHYYDKDFNNEADTPDNFQSRRPNTSFCFLDIRSPGLGDTAMYLCATSRDTMREQYFGPGTRLTVT.

In its sample, this clonotype was seen once. The rearrangement links TRBV29-1 to TRBJ1-6; 7 bases are shared with TRBD1. The CDR3 extends over 14 amino acids. Per the germline V gene, CDR1 is SQVTM and CDR2 is ANQGSEA. With V trimmed by 5 bases and J by 7 bases, 8 bases remained unmatched. CDR3 sequence: CSVCQGVLNSPLHF. DNA for the CDR3: TGCAGCGTTTGCCAGGGGGTCCTGAATTCACCCCTCCACTTT.

This clonotype showed up many times. J is TRBJ1-1 and V is TRBV29-1; 9 bases agree with TRBD1. The CDR3 covers 13 residues. The germline V gene has CDR1 SQVTM and CDR2 ANQGSEA. V lost 6 bases, J lost 4 bases, and 6 bases stayed unmatched. This CDR3 is CSVGQGGGTEAFF. CDR3 sequence (DNA): TGCAGCGTGGGACAGGGTGGGGGCACTGAAGCTTTCTTT. Together with reference TRBV29-1 and TRBJ1-1, the CDR3 gives the full variable domain: SAVISQKPSRDICQRGTSLTIQCQVDSQVTMMFWYRQQPGQSLTLIATANQGSEATYESGFVIDKFPISRPNLTFSTLTVSNMSPEDSSIYLCSVGQGGGTEAFFGQGTRLTVV.

This clonotype was counted between two and nine times. This chain connects TRBV19 to TRBJ2-2; D unclear. Trimming took off 2 bases at V and 3 bases at J, with 10 bases between the two ends. This CDR3 spans 15 amino acids. Germline lookup yields CDR1 LNHDA and CDR2 SQIVND (reference sequence). CDR3 coding DNA: TGTGCCAGTAGTATAACCACCACCTACACCGGGGAGCTGTTTTTT. Encoded protein: CASSITTTYTGELFF.

In its sample, this clonotype was seen a few times. The rearrangement joins TRBV9 to TRBJ1-3; TRBD1 might be the D (5 bases). The V end was cut by 0 bases, the J end by 2 bases, with 12 bases between. Germline V gene data show CDR1 as SGDLS and CDR2 as YYNGEE. The CDR3 is made up of 16 amino acids. The CDR3 reads CASSVGDPTTGNTIYF. The CDR3 DNA reads TGTGCCAGCAGCGTAGGGGACCCTACTACTGGAAACACCATATATTTT.

This chain joins TRBV6-1 and TRBJ1-4, with 7 positions matching TRBD1. The CDR3 length is 13 residues. Germline assignment: CDR1 MNHNS and CDR2 SASEGT. This CDR3 reads CAGGGQVIGKLFF. CDR3 bases: TGTGCGGGAGGCGGACAGGTCATAGGAAAACTGTTTTTT.

This clonotype was observed a handful of times. The J gene is TRBJ2-5, the V gene TRBV6-2 or TRBV6-3, with 9 nucleotides matching TRBD1. The germline gives CDR1 MNHEY, CDR2 SVGEGT. J gave up 1 base and V 6 bases, and 12 bases lay outside the gene matches. There are 17 residues in the CDR3. The CDR3 nucleotides read TGTGCCAGCAGAGAAGACAGGGGGACAGCCTTCCAAGAGACCCAGTACTTC. Translation gives CASREDRGTAFQETQYF.

The chain carries TRBV15 and TRBJ2-7; possible D gene TRBD1, 6 bases. The germline V gene has CDR1 LNHNV and CDR2 YYDKDF (reference sequence). The V and J ends lost 0 bases and 5 bases respectively, with 14 bases between them. The CDR3 length is 15 residues. CDR3 coding DNA: TGTGCCACCAGCAGAGATGCGTCCAGGGGCGACGAGCAGTACTTC. Its protein product is CATSRDASRGDEQYF.

J is TRBJ1-2 and V is TRBV6-1; unclear D gene. Germline V gene sequence: CDR1 MNHNS, CDR2 SASEGT. Trimming shortened V by 3 bases and J by 2 bases, and 19 bases separated the two germline ends. The length of the CDR3 is 17 residues. The CDR3, as DNA: TGTGCCAGCAGTGACGTTTATGGACCAGAAGGCAACTATGGCTACACCTTC. Translation: CASSDVYGPEGNYGYTF.

This clonotype was found a few times. V gene TRBV28 combines with J gene TRBJ1-1; D perhaps matches TRBD1 (6 bases). The CDR3 has 13 residues. From germline, CDR1 is MDHEN and CDR2 SYDVKM. V gave up 5 bases and J gave up 4 bases, with 11 bases separating them. The CDR3 nucleotides are TGTGCCAGCAGTCCACAGGGTTTCACTGAAGCTTTCTTT. This codes for CASSPQGFTEAFF.

This clonotype has a count of ten or more. The V and J genes are TRBV9 and TRBJ1-6, with a possible D match to TRBD1 (5 bases). CDR1 SGDLS and CDR2 YYNGEE come from the germline V gene. V lost 3 bases and J 10 bases, leaving 11 bases between the germline ends. The CDR3 is 13 residues long. The CDR3 nucleotides are TGTGCCAGCAGCGCGTGGGACTCATCACCCCTCCACTTT. Amino acids: CASSAWDSSPLHF.